This TCR beta chain comes out of a study of shared clonotypes between healthy human individuals. The data were produced by immunoSEQ multiplex PCR, yet TCRdb's version contains in-frame clones alone and is incomplete. The sample lists about 2.1 million clones; 93% were seen once. In the naive CD8 group, cells lacked CD45RO and were positively selected for CCR7, so terminally differentiated effector memory CD45RA+ cells were left out. This CDR3 region has 13 residues. The V and J ends lost 5 bases and 4 bases respectively, with 12 bases between them. Per the germline V gene, CDR1 is MDHEN and CDR2 is SYDVKM.

The chain is built from TRBV28 and TRBJ2-7; D is possibly TRBD2 (6 bases). The sample consisted of naive CD8+ T cells from PBMCs. This clonotype was obtained from a man between 18 and 35 years old in good health. Some clones in this sample may be carry-over from other donors' samples. The CDR3 sequence: CASSDSGRYEQYF. DNA for the CDR3: TGTGCCAGCAGTGACAGCGGGCGGTACGAGCAGTACTTC.